This T cell receptor (beta chain) is drawn from a study of blood T cell repertoires in COVID-19. The overall study: Whether acute or convalescent, the COVID-19 samples came from the United States, Italy and Spain. From T cells, B-cell-depleted T cells, or PBMCs came the material, which was cDNA or gDNA.

Per the study methods: Nucleated cell number was recorded as an estimate derived from reference gene primer amplification. Profiling relied on immunoSEQ multiplex PCR, and the TCRdb table lists in-frame clones only, not all of them. That table is the source of V, J and clone size, and D and trimming were worked out from the DNA. The sample yields approximately 230,000 clones, around 86% seen once. Trimming removed 4 bases from V and 1 base from J; junction bases left unmatched: 11. CDR3 length: 17 residues. CDR1 and CDR2 from the germline V gene are SGHRS and YFSETQ. V is TRBV5-1 and J is TRBJ1-2; 9 bases map to TRBD1. The TCR sequence derives from a young man who had recovered from COVID-19. The sequenced material came from peripheral blood. CDR3 loop: CASSGGQGKGGNYGYTF. In DNA, the CDR3 is TGCGCCAGCAGCGGCGGACAGGGGAAAGGAGGTAACTATGGCTACACCTTC.